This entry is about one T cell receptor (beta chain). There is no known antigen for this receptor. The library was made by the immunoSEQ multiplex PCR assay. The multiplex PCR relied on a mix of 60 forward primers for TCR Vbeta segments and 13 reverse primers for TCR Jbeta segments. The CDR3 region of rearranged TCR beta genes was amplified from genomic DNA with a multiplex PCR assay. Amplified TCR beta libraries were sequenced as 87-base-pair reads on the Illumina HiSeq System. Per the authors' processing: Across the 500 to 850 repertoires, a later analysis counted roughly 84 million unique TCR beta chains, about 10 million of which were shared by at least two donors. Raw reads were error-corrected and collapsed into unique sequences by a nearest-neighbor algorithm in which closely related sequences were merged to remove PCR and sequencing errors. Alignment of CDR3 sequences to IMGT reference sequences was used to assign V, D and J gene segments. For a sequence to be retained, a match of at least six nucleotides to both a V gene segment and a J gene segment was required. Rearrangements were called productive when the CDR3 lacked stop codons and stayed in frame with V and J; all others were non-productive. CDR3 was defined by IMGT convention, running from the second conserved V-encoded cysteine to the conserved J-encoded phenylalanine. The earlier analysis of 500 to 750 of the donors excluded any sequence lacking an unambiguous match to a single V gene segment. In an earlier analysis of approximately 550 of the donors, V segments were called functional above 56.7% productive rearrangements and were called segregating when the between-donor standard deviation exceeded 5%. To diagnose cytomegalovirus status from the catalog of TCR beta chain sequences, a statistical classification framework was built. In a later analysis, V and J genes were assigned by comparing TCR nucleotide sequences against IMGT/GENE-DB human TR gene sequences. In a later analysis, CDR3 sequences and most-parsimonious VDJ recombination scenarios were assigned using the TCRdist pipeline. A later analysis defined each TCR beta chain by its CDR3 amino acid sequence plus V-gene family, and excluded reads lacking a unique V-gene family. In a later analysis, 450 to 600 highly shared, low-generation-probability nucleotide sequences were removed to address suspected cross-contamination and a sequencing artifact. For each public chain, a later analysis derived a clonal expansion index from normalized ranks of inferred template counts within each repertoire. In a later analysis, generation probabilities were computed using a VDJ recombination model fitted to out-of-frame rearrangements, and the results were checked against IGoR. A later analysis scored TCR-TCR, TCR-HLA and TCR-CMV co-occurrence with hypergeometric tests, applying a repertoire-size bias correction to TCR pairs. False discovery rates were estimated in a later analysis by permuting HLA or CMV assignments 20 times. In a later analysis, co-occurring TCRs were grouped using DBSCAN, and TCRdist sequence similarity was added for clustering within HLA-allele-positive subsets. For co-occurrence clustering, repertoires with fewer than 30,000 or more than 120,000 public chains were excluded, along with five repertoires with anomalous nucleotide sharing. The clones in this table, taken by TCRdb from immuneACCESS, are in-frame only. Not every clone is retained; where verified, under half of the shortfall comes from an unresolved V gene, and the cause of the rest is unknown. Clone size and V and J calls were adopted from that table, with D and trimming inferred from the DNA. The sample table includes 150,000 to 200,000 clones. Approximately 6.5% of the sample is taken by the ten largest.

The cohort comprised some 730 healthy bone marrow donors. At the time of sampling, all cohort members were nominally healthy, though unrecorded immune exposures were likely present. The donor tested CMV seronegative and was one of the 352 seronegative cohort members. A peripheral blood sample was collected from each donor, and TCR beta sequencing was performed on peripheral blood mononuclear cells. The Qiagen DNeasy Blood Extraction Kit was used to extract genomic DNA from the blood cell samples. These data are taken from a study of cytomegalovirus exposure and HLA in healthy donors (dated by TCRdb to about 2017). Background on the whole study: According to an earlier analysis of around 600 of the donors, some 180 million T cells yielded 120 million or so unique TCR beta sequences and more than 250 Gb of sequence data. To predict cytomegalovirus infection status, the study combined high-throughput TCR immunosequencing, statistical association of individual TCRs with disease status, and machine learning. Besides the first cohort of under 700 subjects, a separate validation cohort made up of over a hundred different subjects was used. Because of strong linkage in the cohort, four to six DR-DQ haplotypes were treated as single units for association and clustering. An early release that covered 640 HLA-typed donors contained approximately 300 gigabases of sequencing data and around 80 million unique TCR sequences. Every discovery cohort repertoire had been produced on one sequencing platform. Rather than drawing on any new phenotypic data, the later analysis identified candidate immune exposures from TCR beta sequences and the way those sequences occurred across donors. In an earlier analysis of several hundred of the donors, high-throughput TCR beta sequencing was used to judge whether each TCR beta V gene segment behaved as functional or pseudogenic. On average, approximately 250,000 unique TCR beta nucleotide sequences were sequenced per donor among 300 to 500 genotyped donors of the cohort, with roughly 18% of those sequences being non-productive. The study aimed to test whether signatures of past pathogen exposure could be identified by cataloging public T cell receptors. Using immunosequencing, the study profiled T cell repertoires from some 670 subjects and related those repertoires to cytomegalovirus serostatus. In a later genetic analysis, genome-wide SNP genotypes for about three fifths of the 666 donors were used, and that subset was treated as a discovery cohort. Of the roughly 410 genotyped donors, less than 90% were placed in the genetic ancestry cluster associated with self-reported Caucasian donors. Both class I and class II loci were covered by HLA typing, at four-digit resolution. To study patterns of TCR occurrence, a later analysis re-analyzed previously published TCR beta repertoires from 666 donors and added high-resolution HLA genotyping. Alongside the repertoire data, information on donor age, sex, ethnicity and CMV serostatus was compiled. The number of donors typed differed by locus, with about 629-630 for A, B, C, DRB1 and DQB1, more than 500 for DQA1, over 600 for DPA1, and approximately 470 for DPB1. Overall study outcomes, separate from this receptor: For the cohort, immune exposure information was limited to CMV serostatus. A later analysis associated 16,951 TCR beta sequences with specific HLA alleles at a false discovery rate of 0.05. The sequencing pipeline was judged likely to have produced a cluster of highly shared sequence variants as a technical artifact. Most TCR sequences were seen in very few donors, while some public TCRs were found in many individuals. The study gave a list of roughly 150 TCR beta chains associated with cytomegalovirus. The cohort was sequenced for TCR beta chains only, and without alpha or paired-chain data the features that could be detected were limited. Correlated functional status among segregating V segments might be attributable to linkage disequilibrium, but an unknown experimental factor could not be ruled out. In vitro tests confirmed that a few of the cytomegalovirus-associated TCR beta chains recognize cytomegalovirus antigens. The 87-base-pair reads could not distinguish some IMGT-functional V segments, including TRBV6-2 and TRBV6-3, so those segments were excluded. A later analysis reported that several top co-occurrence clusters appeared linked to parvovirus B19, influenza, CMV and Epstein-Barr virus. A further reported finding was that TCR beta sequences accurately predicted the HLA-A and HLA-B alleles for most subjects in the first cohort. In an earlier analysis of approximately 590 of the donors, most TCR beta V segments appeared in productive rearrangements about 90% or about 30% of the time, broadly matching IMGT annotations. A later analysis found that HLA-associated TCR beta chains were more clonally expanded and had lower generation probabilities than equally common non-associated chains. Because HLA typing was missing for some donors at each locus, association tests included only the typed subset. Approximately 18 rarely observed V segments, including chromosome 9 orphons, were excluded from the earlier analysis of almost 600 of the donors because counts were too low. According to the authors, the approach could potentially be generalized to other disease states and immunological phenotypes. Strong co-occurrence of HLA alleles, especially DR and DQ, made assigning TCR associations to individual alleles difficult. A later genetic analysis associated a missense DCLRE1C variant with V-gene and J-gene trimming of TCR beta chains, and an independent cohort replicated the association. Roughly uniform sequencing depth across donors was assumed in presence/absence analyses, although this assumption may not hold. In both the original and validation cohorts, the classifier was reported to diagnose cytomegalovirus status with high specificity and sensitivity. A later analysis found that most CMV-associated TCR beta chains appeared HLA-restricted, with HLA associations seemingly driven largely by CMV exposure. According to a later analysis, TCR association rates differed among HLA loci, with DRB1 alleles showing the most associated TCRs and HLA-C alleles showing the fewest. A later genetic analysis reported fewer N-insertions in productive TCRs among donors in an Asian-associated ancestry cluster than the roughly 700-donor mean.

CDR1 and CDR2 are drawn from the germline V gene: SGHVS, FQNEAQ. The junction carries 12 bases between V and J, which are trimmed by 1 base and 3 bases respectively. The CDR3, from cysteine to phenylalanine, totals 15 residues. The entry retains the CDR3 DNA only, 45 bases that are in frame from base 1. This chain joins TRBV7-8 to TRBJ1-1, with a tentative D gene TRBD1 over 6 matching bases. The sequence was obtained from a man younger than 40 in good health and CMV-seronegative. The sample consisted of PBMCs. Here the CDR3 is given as CASSLVGAMDTEAFF. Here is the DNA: TGTGCCAGCAGCTTAGTGGGGGCCATGGACACTGAAGCTTTCTTT.